These 8 T cell receptor beta chains came from one sample sequenced in a study of T cell clones after liver transplantation. The table came from immunoSEQ multiplex PCR; TCRdb's copy has only in-frame clones and leaves some out. The sample yields roughly 65,000 clones, 92% seen once. The sequencing here drew on CD4+ T cells from blood, taken about 26 months after liver transplant. These receptors were taken from a human patient who received a liver transplant. Some T cells may have originated in the graft donor.

The chain employs TRBV2 and TRBJ1-5, with TRBD1 identical over 8 bases. The junction had 4 bases not matched to a gene; V was cut back by 6 bases and J by 0 bases. This CDR3 is built from 15 residues. Germline V gene sequence: CDR1 SNHLY, CDR2 FYNNEI. The DNA for the CDR3 is TGTGCCAGCAGGCGACAGGGGAATAGCAATCAGCCCCAGCATTTT. This encodes CASRRQGNSNQPQHF. Together with reference TRBV2 and TRBJ1-5, the CDR3 gives the full variable domain: EPEVTQTPSHQVTQMGQEVILRCVPISNHLYFYWYRQILGQKVEFLVSFYNNEISEKSEIFDDQFSVERPDGSNFTLKIRSTKLEDSAMYFCASRRQGNSNQPQHFGDGTRLSIL.

This clone was recorded a few times. The sample carries other DNA sequences with the same CDR3. The V gene is TRBV18, the J gene TRBJ1-1; D is possibly TRBD1 (5 bases). The CDR3 is 15 residues long. Germline CDR1 KGHSH, CDR2 LQKENI. V gave up 2 bases and J gave up 1 base, with 11 bases separating them. The CDR3 DNA follows: TGTGCCAGCTCACCAGGACAAGGCCGGAACACTGAAGCTTTCTTT. Translation: CASSPGQGRNTEAFF.

The V call is TRBV9, the J call TRBJ2-7, with D tentatively TRBD1 (5 bases). The V end was cut by 3 bases, the J end by 6 bases, with 16 bases between. CDR3 length equals 14 residues. Per germline, CDR1 SGDLS and CDR2 YYNGEE. The CDR3 nucleotides are TGTGCCAGCAGCGAGGGGAATTGGGGCCTCGAGCAGTACTTC. Translating it yields CASSEGNWGLEQYF.

The chain recombines TRBV11-3 with TRBJ2-1; 8 bases fit TRBD2. Germline-derived CDR1 and CDR2 are SGHNT and YENEEA. Trimming took 5 bases from V and 4 from J; bases not matched to a gene: 13. The CDR3 spans 17 residues. The CDR3 bases are TGTGCCAGCAGCCCTTCCTTAATGACTAGCGTTTACAATGAGCAGTTCTTC. Translation gives CASSPSLMTSVYNEQFF.

The chain combines TRBV7-2 with TRBJ2-5; TRBD2 aligns across 9 bases. Germline trimming cut 3 bases from V and 5 bases from J; bases unmatched to any gene: 7. This CDR3 is built from 15 residues. The germline V gene encodes CDR1 SGHTA and CDR2 FQGNSA. The CDR3: CASSFFAGGQETQYF. The CDR3 DNA reads TGTGCCAGCAGCTTTTTTGCGGGAGGGCAGGAGACCCAGTACTTC.

The V and J genes are TRBV5-1 and TRBJ1-2; no reliable D call. In germline, CDR1 is SGHRS, CDR2 YFSETQ. The CDR3 totals 13 residues. The V and J ends lost 0 bases and 4 bases respectively, with 7 bases between them. Written as DNA, the CDR3 is TGCGCCAGCAGCTTGGATCCGATCTATGGCTACACCTTC. As protein: CASSLDPIYGYTF.

The J gene is TRBJ2-7, the V gene TRBV19; tentative D call: TRBD1 (5 bases). The germline V gene has CDR1 LNHDA and CDR2 SQIVND (reference sequence). The CDR3 runs to 13 residues. The V and J ends lost 5 bases and 3 bases respectively, with 11 bases between them. The CDR3 DNA sequence: TGTGCCAGTAGTTCCACCCAGGGCTACGAGCAGTACTTC. Its translation is CASSSTQGYEQYF. Combining the CDR3 with reference TRBV19 and TRBJ2-7 gives the whole variable domain DGGITQSPKYLFRKEGQNVTLSCEQNLNHDAMYWYRQDPGQGLRLIYYSQIVNDFQKGDIAEGYSVSREKKESFPLTVTSAQKNPTAFYLCASSSTQGYEQYFGPGTRLTVT.

The chain employs TRBV5-1 and TRBJ1-1, with TRBD1 as a possible D gene (5 bases). Germline V gene data show CDR1 as SGHRS and CDR2 as YFSETQ. V shed 6 bases and J shed 2 bases, with 17 bases lying between them. This CDR3 comprises 15 residues. Here the CDR3 DNA reads TGCGCCAGCACCCTTGGGGCAGCCGATAACACTGAAGCTTTCTTT. Translation gives CASTLGAADNTEAFF.